This entry lists 26 T cell receptor beta chains sequenced from one sample in a study of T cells after somatic rescue of genetic block. Sequencing used immunoSEQ multiplex PCR; TCRdb keeps in-frame clones, though not all of them. This sample has 70,000 to 85,000 clones; approximately 90% occur once, and the top ten carry 2.8%. The specimen was peripheral blood mononuclear cells (PBMCs). Receptors were obtained from a young man.

CDR3: CASSEDRGTGELFF. Written as DNA, the CDR3 is TGCGCCAGCAGTGAAGACAGGGGTACCGGGGAGCTGTTTTTT. The V gene is TRBV10-1, the J gene TRBJ2-2, with 8 bases matching TRBD1. CDR1 is WNHNN and CDR2 is SYGVQD in the germline V gene (reference sequence). With 3 bases clipped from V and 5 bases from J, the junction kept 2 bases outside the gene matches. There are 14 residues in the CDR3.

The chain recombines TRBV6-5 with TRBJ2-1; perhaps TRBD2 as D (6 bases). This CDR3 comprises 13 residues. Trimming took 6 bases from V and 5 from J, leaving 11 bases between them. Germline CDR1 and CDR2: MNHEY and SVGAGI. The CDR3 spells CASRPTGDNEQFF. The CDR3 DNA sequence: TGTGCCAGCAGACCCACGGGGGACAATGAGCAGTTCTTC.

The rearrangement links TRBV7-7 to TRBJ2-2; 11 bases align to TRBD1. Germline CDR1 and CDR2: SSHAT and FNYEAQ (reference sequence). The V segment lost 1 base and the J segment 4 bases; nucleotides outside the gene matches: 2. CDR3 length: 16 amino acids. The CDR3 bases are TGTGCCAGCAGCTTAGAAGGGACAGGGGGCACCGGGGAGCTGTTTTTT. It translates to CASSLEGTGGTGELFF.

The rearrangement links TRBV6-6 to TRBJ2-1; tentative D call: TRBD1 (5 bases). Germline lookup yields CDR1 MNHNY and CDR2 SVGAGI (reference sequence). Trimming cost V 7 bases and J 8 bases, with 15 bases left between them. The CDR3 is made up of 13 amino acids. The CDR3 region is CASNPERGDEQFF. In nucleotides, the CDR3 is TGTGCCAGCAACCCAGAAAGGGGCGATGAGCAGTTCTTC.

This chain uses TRBV5-5 with TRBJ2-7, with 7 bases aligning to TRBD2. Germline V gene data show CDR1 as SGHKS and CDR2 as YYEKEE (reference sequence). V trimming: 7 bases; J trimming: 4 bases; junction bases outside the gene matches: 14. This CDR3 region has 15 residues. CDR3 sequence: CASSQEPGGSYEQYF. In DNA form, the CDR3 reads TGTGCCAGCTCGCAGGAGCCGGGAGGAAGTTACGAGCAGTACTTC. Complete variable domain (other parts from reference TRBV5-5 and TRBJ2-7): DAGVTQSPTHLIKTRGQQVTLRCSPISGHKSVSWYQQVLGQGPQFIFQYYEKEERGRGNFPDRFSARQFPNYSSELNVNALLLGDSALYLCASSQEPGGSYEQYFGPGTRLTVT.

The chain combines TRBV11-2 with TRBJ2-7; 8 positions agree with TRBD1. The CDR3 runs to 15 residues. V shed 5 bases and J 3 bases; nucleotides not matched to a gene: 9. CDR1 is SGHAT and CDR2 is FQNNGV in the germline V gene. The CDR3 DNA reads TGTGCCAGCAGCATCACAGGGGGGCCCCTCTACGAGCAGTACTTC. Encoded protein: CASSITGGPLYEQYF.

The chain links TRBV28 to TRBJ1-3; D unresolved. Trimming removed 8 bases from V and 0 bases from J, with 11 bases in between. Germline-derived CDR1 and CDR2 are MDHEN and SYDVKM. The CDR3 totals 14 residues. CDR3 region: CASWTAGSGNTIYF. CDR3 in DNA: TGTGCCAGCTGGACCGCGGGCTCTGGAAACACCATATATTTT.

This clone was observed a handful of times. The V gene is TRBV29-1, the J gene TRBJ1-1; 7 bases match TRBD1. Germline V gene lookup returns CDR1 SQVTM and CDR2 ANQGSEA. This CDR3 region has 13 residues. The J segment lost 5 bases and the V segment lost 6 bases, leaving 9 bases of the junction unmatched. CDR3 coding DNA: TGCAGCGTAGACAGGGACATCAGAACTGAAGCTTTCTTT. This codes for CSVDRDIRTEAFF.

This rearrangement joins TRBV4-1 to TRBJ2-1; TRBD1 agrees at 10 bases. Germline V gene data show CDR1 as MGHRA and CDR2 as YSYEKL. J gave up 8 bases and V 3 bases, and 10 bases lay outside the gene matches. The CDR3 totals 16 residues. CDR3 loop: CASSHPTGTGVYEQFF. The CDR3 bases are TGCGCCAGCAGCCACCCGACCGGGACAGGGGTTTATGAGCAGTTCTTC.

The chain employs TRBV5-4 and TRBJ2-2; D gene unclear. Germline CDR1 SGHNT, CDR2 YYREEE (reference sequence). Trimming shortened V by 1 base and J by 1 base, and 5 bases separated the two germline ends. The CDR3 length is 14 residues. In nucleotides, the CDR3 is TGTGCCAGCAGCTTGCCGGGGAACACCGGGGAGCTGTTTTTT. Residues: CASSLPGNTGELFF.

The rearrangement joins TRBV5-1 to TRBJ2-3, with 8 bases matching TRBD1. The CDR3 sequence is 16 residues long. CDR1 is SGHRS, CDR2 YFSETQ, per germline. V shed 0 bases, J shed 4 bases, and the junction held 7 bases outside the gene matches. The CDR3 protein is CASSLETGAMPDTQYF. The CDR3 DNA follows: TGCGCCAGCAGCTTGGAGACAGGGGCGATGCCAGATACGCAGTATTTT. The full variable domain, in which reference TRBV5-1 and TRBJ2-3 provide the parts outside the CDR3, is KAGVTQTPRYLIKTRGQQVTLSCSPISGHRSVSWYQQTPGQGLQFLFEYFSETQRNKGNFPGRFSGRQFSNSRSEMNVSTLELGDSALYLCASSLETGAMPDTQYFGPGTRLTVL.

V usage is TRBV7-8 and J usage is TRBJ1-5, with 9 positions matching TRBD1. The J segment lost 2 bases and the V segment lost 5 bases, leaving 1 base of the junction unmatched. CDR1 and CDR2 from the germline V gene are SGHVS and FQNEAQ. This CDR3 has 14 residues. The CDR3 reads CASSRQGGNQPQHF. DNA of the CDR3: TGTGCCAGCAGCCGACAGGGGGGCAATCAGCCCCAGCATTTT.

The chain uses TRBV13 and TRBJ1-1; perhaps TRBD1 as D (5 bases). Trimming took 6 bases from V and 3 from J, leaving 20 bases between them. CDR3 length: 16 amino acids. In germline, CDR1 is PRHDT, CDR2 FYEKMQ (reference sequence). In DNA form, the CDR3 reads TGTGCCAGCAGTCCGAACGGGGCAGGGCCAGACACTGAAGCTTTCTTT. Protein sequence: CASSPNGAGPDTEAFF.

The chain joins TRBV12-2 to TRBJ1-5; the table's D call of TRBD1 was not tested on the DNA. TRBV12-2 is a known pseudogene. CDR3 length: 16 amino acids. As DNA, the CDR3 is TGTGCAAGTCGCTCTCTGGTAGGACAGGGTGATCAGCCCCAGCATTTT. This gives the protein CASRSLVGQGDQPQHF.

The CDR3 DNA sequence: TGTGCCACCAGCAGAGGTACACGCTACGAGCAGTACTTC. It translates to CATSRGTRYEQYF. The V gene is TRBV15, the J gene TRBJ2-7; D is undetermined. The V and J ends lost 1 base and 3 bases respectively, with 7 bases between them. The CDR3 extends over 13 amino acids. The V gene's germline CDR1 is LNHNV and CDR2 YYDKDF (reference sequence).

The V call is TRBV5-4, the J call TRBJ2-6; D tentatively reads TRBD1 or TRBD2 (6 bases each). The CDR3 is 16 residues long. Between the trimmed V and J ends, which lost 0 bases and 1 base, there was a span of 8 bases. Per the germline V gene, CDR1 is SGHNT and CDR2 is YYREEE (reference sequence). CDR3 protein: CASSLGGASGANVLTF. CDR3 nucleotides: TGTGCCAGCAGCTTGGGGGGGGCGTCTGGGGCCAACGTCCTGACTTTC.

The count of this clone is one. The rearrangement uses TRBV27 and TRBJ2-7, with a tentative D call TRBD2 (5 bases). Germline values: CDR1 MNHEY, CDR2 SMNVEV (reference sequence). The germline V and J ends were trimmed by 5 bases and 2 bases, with 10 bases remaining between them. CDR3 length equals 13 residues. CDR3 in DNA: TGTGCCAGCAGTCCCGACTACCCCTACGAGCAGTACTTC. It specifies CASSPDYPYEQYF.

The chain couples TRBV6-6 to TRBJ2-7, with 8 bases identical to TRBD1. J lost 0 bases, V lost 6 bases, and 7 bases had no gene match. The CDR3 contains 15 residues. Per germline, CDR1 MNHNY and CDR2 SVGAGI (reference sequence). The CDR3 nucleotides are TGTGCCAGCAGACAAACAGGGGGGAGCTCCTACGAGCAGTACTTC. Translated, it gives CASRQTGGSSYEQYF.

This chain joins TRBV29-1 and TRBJ2-6; D gene ambiguous. Per the germline V gene, CDR1 is SQVTM and CDR2 is ANQGSEA. The CDR3 contains 12 residues. Trimming shortened V by 7 bases and J by 1 base, and 5 bases separated the two germline ends. The CDR3 region is CSGLSGANVLTF. CDR3 DNA sequence: TGCAGCGGCTTGTCTGGGGCCAACGTCCTGACTTTC.

This clone was seen more than once but under ten times. The chain joins TRBV6-5 to TRBJ1-1; D is possibly TRBD1 (5 bases). CDR3 size: 15 residues. The V and J ends lost 2 bases and 1 base respectively, with 11 bases between them. CDR1 and CDR2 (germline): MNHEY, SVGAGI. CDR3 loop: CASSYNGQGNTEAFF. The CDR3 DNA follows: TGTGCCAGCAGTTACAACGGGCAGGGGAACACTGAAGCTTTCTTT.

This rearrangement joins TRBV15 to TRBJ2-1, with a weak D call TRBD1 (6 bases). CDR3 length equals 14 residues. The ends were cut back, 1 base at V and 5 bases at J, with 9 bases in the middle. The V gene's germline CDR1 is LNHNV and CDR2 YYDKDF (reference sequence). For the CDR3, the DNA is TGTGCCACCAGCAGAGGGGACACTAACAATGAGCAGTTCTTC. It encodes CATSRGDTNNEQFF.

The CDR3 loop reads CATGRGTGNEQFF. CDR3 in DNA: TGTGCCACCGGGAGGGGGACGGGGAATGAGCAGTTCTTC. The V gene is TRBV19, the J gene TRBJ2-1; 8 bases agree with TRBD2. Trimming at V came to 10 bases and at J to 7 bases, leaving 9 bases not matched to a gene. Germline V gives CDR1 LNHDA, CDR2 SQIVND (reference sequence). This CDR3 has 13 amino acids. Filled out from reference TRBV19 and TRBJ2-1, the complete variable domain reads DGGITQSPKYLFRKEGQNVTLSCEQNLNHDAMYWYRQDPGQGLRLIYYSQIVNDFQKGDIAEGYSVSREKKESFPLTVTSAQKNPTAFYLCATGRGTGNEQFFGPGTRLTVL.

The chain uses TRBV14 and TRBJ2-1; D call uncertain. Deletions cut 0 bases from V and 8 bases from J, with 20 bases between. The CDR3 runs 17 residues. Germline loops: CDR1 SGHDN, CDR2 FVKESK. CDR3 DNA sequence: TGTGCCAGCAGCCAAGAACGTCCGGCAGGACCTAGTCATGAGCAGTTCTTC. Amino acid sequence: CASSQERPAGPSHEQFF.

The J gene is TRBJ1-4, the V gene TRBV7-2, with 7 bases lining up with TRBD1. The CDR3 is 14 amino acids. Trimming at V came to 5 bases and at J to 5 bases, leaving 5 bases not matched to a gene. Germline V lookup: CDR1 SGHTA, CDR2 FQGNSA. The CDR3 region is CASSPQTGNEKLFF. In nucleotides, the CDR3 is TGTGCCAGCAGCCCTCAGACAGGGAATGAAAAACTGTTTTTT.

This clone was seen a few times. V and J are TRBV29-1 and TRBJ1-2, with D unresolved. Germline V gene lookup returns CDR1 SQVTM and CDR2 ANQGSEA. Between the trimmed V and J ends, which lost 6 bases and 8 bases, there was a span of 22 bases. The length of the CDR3 is 14 residues. In DNA form, the CDR3 reads TGCAGCGTCTTGATCCCCTCGGCGAGTGGAGGCTACACCTTC. As protein: CSVLIPSASGGYTF.

The gene calls are TRBV12-5 and TRBJ1-3; 9 nucleotides align to TRBD1. Per the germline V gene, CDR1 is LGHNT and CDR2 is FRNRAP. J gave up 9 bases and V 7 bases, and 10 bases lay outside the gene matches. The length of the CDR3 is 14 residues. The CDR3 coding sequence is TGTGCTAGTGCTCCTCCGGGACAGGGTGTCACCATATATTTT. Translated, it gives CASAPPGQGVTIYF.